The 6 T cell receptor beta chains in this list originate from one sample, sequenced in a study of cytomegalovirus exposure and HLA in healthy donors. The PCR ran on 60 Vbeta and 13 Jbeta primers. Method: immunoSEQ multiplex PCR; TCRdb's copy keeps in-frame clones and lacks some. The sample holds approximately 150,000 clones, around 68% seen once. Material: PBMCs. These receptors all stem from a man aged 30 to 39 in good health and CMV-seropositive.

The rearrangement links TRBV7-2 to TRBJ2-3, with 14 bases identical to TRBD2. Trimming cost V 6 bases and J 3 bases; bases outside gene matches: 8. The CDR3 has 17 residues. Germline CDR1 SGHTA, CDR2 FQGNSA. CDR3 in amino acids: CASRPPGLAGATDTQYF. The DNA of the CDR3 is TGTGCCAGCAGACCCCCGGGACTAGCGGGAGCGACAGATACGCAGTATTTT.

V and J are TRBV28 and TRBJ2-1; 10 positions agree with TRBD2. This CDR3 has 15 residues. From germline, CDR1 is MDHEN and CDR2 SYDVKM. Trimming at V came to 6 bases and at J to 9 bases, leaving 11 bases not matched to a gene. CDR3 region: CASSVAGGGAGEQFF. The CDR3 DNA reads TGTGCCAGCAGCGTAGCGGGAGGAGGGGCGGGTGAGCAGTTCTTC.

In this sample, this clone turned up a few times. V and J are TRBV10-1 and TRBJ2-1; TRBD2 matches at 7 bases. Germline values: CDR1 WNHNN, CDR2 SYGVQD (reference sequence). V lost 6 bases, J lost 2 bases, and 7 bases stayed unmatched. This CDR3 is built from 15 residues. DNA for the CDR3: TGCGCCAGCAGCTCTAGCGGAAAAGCCTACAATGAGCAGTTCTTC. Its translation is CASSSSGKAYNEQFF.

The chain links TRBV18 to TRBJ1-2; 7 positions agree with TRBD1. The germline CDR1 and CDR2 sequences are KGHSH and LQKENI. The CDR3 is 15 amino acids. The trim removed 4 bases at V and 3 bases at J, leaving 8 bases unmatched. CDR3 protein: CASSRQGVMDYGYTF. DNA for the CDR3: TGTGCCAGCTCACGACAGGGAGTAATGGACTATGGCTACACCTTC. The variable domain in full, with the rest retrieved from reference TRBV18 and TRBJ1-2, is NAGVMQNPRHLVRRRGQEARLRCSPMKGHSHVYWYRQLPEEGLKFMVYLQKENIIDESGMPKERFSAEFPKEGPSILRIQQVVRGDSAAYFCASSRQGVMDYGYTFGSGTRLTVV.

V and J are TRBV6-5 and TRBJ2-3; 7 bases match TRBD1. Trimming removed 4 bases from V and 0 bases from J; junction bases left unmatched: 4. This CDR3 is 15 amino acids long. The germline CDR1 and CDR2 sequences are MNHEY and SVGAGI. CDR3 amino acids: CASSSKGASTDTQYF. The CDR3 coding sequence is TGTGCCAGCAGTTCGAAGGGGGCTAGCACAGATACGCAGTATTTT.

The J gene is TRBJ2-1, the V gene TRBV7-2; TRBD2 matches 9 bases. The ends lost 7 bases at V and 4 bases at J; junction bases unmatched: 5. Germline V CDR1 and CDR2: SGHTA, FQGNSA. The CDR3 extends over 14 amino acids. This chain's CDR3 is CASNAGGYYNEQFF. CDR3 bases: TGTGCCAGCAACGCGGGGGGGTATTACAATGAGCAGTTCTTC.